This T cell receptor (beta chain) was retrieved from a study of siplizumab effects on memory and regulatory T cells. For this clone: Its matching antigen is unknown.

Cells from the mixed lymphocyte reaction underwent coculture for under seven days at 37 degrees C. This CDR3 region has 15 residues. The germline V gene has CDR1 MGHRA and CDR2 YSYEKL. Losses at the gene ends were 1 base for V and 0 bases for J; bases not matched to a gene: 0. This table comes from immunoSEQ multiplex PCR, and its TCRdb copy is limited to in-frame clones, with some not included. The sample has 5,000 to 7,500 clones, approximately 34% seen once. The sequenced sample was CFSE-low (dividing) CD8+ T cells sorted from an allogeneic mixed lymphocyte reaction. This TCR derives from a human donor in good health; the cells came from an allogeneic mixed lymphocyte reaction. V is TRBV4-1 and J is TRBJ2-1; TRBD1 matches 7 bases. CDR3 loop: CASSQAGGSYNEQFF. The CDR3 DNA is TGCGCCAGCAGCCAAGCAGGGGGCTCCTACAATGAGCAGTTCTTC.